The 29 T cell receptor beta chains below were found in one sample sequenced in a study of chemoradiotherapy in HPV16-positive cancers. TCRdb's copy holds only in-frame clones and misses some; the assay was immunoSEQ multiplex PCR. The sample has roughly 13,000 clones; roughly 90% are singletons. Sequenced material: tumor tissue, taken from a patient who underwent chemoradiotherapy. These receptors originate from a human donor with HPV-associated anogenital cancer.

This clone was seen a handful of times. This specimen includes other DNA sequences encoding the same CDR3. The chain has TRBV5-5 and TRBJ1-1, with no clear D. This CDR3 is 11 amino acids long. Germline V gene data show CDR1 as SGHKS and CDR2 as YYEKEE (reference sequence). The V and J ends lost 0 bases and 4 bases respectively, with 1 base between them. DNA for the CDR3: TGTGCCAGCAGCTTGGGCACTGAAGCTTTCTTT. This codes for CASSLGTEAFF.

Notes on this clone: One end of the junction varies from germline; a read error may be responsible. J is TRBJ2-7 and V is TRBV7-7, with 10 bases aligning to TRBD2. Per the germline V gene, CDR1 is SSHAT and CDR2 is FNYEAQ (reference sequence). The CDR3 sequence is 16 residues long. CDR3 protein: CASSLASGRRLDEQYF. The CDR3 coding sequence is TGTGCTAGCAGCTTAGCTAGCGGGAGACGGCTGGACGAGCAGTACTTC.

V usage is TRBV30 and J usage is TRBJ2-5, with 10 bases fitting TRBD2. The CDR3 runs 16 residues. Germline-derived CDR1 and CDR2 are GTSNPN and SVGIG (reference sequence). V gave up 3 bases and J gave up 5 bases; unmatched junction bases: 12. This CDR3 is CAWSGPTMTSGETQYF. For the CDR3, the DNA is TGTGCCTGGAGCGGACCAACCATGACTAGCGGGGAGACCCAGTACTTC.

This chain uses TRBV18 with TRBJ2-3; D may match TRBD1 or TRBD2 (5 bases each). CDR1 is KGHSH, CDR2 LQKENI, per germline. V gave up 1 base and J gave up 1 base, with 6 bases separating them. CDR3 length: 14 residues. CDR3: CASSPRDGTDTQYF. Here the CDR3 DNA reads TGTGCCAGCTCACCACGGGACGGCACAGATACGCAGTATTTT.

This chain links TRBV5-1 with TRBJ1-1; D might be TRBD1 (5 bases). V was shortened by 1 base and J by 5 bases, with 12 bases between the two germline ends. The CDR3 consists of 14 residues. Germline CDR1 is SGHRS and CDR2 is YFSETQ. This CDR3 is CASSLRDGGTEAFF. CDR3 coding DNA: TGCGCCAGCAGCTTGAGGGACGGGGGGACTGAAGCTTTCTTT.

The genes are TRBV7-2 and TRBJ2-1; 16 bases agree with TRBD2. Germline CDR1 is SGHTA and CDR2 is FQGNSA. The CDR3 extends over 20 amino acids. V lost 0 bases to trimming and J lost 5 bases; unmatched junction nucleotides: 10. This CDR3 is CASSLARTGTSGRADNEQFF. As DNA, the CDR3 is TGTGCCAGCAGCTTAGCCCGCACCGGGACTAGCGGGAGGGCAGACAATGAGCAGTTCTTC.

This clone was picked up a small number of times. The CDR3 sequence is CASSGQGAIYGYTF. The CDR3, as DNA: TGTGCCAGTAGTGGGCAGGGGGCGATCTATGGCTACACCTTC. The V gene is TRBV19, the J gene TRBJ1-2; the match to TRBD1 covers 8 bases. The CDR3 has 14 residues. Germline CDR1 LNHDA, CDR2 SQIVND (reference sequence). V was clipped by 5 bases and J by 4 bases; unmatched bases: 6.

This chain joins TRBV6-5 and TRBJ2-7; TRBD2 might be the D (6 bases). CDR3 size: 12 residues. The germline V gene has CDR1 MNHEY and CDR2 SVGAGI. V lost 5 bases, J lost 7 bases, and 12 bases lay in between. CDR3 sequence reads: CASSPGTPEQYF. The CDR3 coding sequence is TGTGCCAGCAGTCCAGGGACTCCAGAGCAGTACTTC.

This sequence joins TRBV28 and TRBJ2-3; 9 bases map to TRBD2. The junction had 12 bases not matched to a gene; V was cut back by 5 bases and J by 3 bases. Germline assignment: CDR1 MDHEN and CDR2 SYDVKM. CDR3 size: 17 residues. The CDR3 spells CASSIPGLARGTDTQYF. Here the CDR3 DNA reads TGTGCCAGCAGTATACCGGGACTAGCTAGGGGGACAGATACGCAGTATTTT.

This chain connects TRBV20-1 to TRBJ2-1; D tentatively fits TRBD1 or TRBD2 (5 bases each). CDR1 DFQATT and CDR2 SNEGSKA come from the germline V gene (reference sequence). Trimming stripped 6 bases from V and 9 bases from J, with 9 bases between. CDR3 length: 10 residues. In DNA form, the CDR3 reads TGCAGTGCCGAAGGGACTGAGCAGTTCTTC. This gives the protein CSAEGTEQFF.

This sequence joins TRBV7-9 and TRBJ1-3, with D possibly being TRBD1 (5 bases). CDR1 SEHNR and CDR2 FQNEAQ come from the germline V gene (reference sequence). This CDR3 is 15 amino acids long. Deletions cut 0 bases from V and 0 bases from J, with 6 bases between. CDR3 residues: CASSLAGLSGNTIYF. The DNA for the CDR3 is TGTGCCAGCAGCTTAGCGGGGCTCTCTGGAAACACCATATATTTT.

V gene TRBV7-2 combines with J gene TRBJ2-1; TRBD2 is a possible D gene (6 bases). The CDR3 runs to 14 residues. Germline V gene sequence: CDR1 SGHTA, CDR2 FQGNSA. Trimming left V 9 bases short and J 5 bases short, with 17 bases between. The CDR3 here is CASFYPGRNNEQFF. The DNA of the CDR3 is TGTGCCAGTTTTTACCCCGGGAGAAACAATGAGCAGTTCTTC.

CDR3 amino acids: CASSLTASEAFF. The CDR3 region has the DNA TGTGCCAGCAGCCTGACGGCCTCGGAAGCTTTCTTT. The chain links TRBV7-9 to TRBJ1-1; no firm D call. There are 12 residues in the CDR3. Germline-derived CDR1 and CDR2 are SEHNR and FQNEAQ (reference sequence). With 5 bases removed from V and 8 bases from J, the gap between germline ends came to 12 bases.

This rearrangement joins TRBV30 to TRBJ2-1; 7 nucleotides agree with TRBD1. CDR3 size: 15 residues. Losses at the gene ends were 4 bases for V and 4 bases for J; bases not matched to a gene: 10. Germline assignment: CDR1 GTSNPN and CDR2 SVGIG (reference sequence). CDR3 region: CAWNHDRVLYNEQFF. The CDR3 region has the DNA TGTGCCTGGAACCATGACAGGGTACTGTACAATGAGCAGTTCTTC.

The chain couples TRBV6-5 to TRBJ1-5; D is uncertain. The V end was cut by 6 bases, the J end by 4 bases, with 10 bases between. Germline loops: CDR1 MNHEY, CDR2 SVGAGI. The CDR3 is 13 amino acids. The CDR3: CASRQASNQPQHF. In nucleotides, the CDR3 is TGTGCCAGCAGGCAGGCGTCAAATCAGCCCCAGCATTTT.

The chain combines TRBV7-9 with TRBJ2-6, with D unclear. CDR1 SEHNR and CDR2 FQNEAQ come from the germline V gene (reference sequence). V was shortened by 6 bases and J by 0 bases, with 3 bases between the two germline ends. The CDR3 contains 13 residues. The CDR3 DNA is TGTGCCAGCAGGGGCTCTGGGGCCAACGTCCTGACTTTC. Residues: CASRGSGANVLTF.

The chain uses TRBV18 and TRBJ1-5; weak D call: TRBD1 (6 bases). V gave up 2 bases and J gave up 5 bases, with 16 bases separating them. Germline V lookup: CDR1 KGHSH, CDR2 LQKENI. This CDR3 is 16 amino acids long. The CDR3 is CASSPLGQGIYQPQHF. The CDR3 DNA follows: TGTGCCAGCTCACCATTAGGGCAGGGGATTTATCAGCCCCAGCATTTT.

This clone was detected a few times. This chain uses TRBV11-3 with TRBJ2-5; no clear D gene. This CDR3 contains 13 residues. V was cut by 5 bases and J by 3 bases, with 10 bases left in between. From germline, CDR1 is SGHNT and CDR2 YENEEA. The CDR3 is CASSGSVEETQYF. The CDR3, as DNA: TGTGCCAGCAGCGGTAGTGTGGAAGAGACCCAGTACTTC.

CDR3 sequence: CASSQLGLAGDANEQFF. CDR3 nucleotide sequence: TGTGCCAGCAGCCAACTGGGACTAGCGGGAGACGCCAATGAGCAGTTCTTC. This chain joins TRBV4-2 and TRBJ2-1; TRBD2 agrees at 14 bases. CDR1 and CDR2 (germline): LGHNA, YNFKEQ. Trimming took 2 bases from V and 6 from J; bases not matched to a gene: 6. This CDR3 has 17 amino acids.

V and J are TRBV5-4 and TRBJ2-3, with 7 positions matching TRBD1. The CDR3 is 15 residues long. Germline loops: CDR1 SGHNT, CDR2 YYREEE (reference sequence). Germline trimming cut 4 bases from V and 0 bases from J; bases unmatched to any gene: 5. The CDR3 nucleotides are TGTGCCAGCAGCCGACAGGGTAGGAGCACAGATACGCAGTATTTT. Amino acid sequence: CASSRQGRSTDTQYF.

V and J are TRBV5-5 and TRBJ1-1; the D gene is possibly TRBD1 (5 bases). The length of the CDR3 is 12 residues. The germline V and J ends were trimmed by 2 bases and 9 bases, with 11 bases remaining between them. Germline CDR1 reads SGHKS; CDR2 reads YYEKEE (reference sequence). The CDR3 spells CASSFFRGQAFF. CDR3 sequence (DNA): TGTGCCAGCAGCTTCTTCCGGGGCCAAGCTTTCTTT.

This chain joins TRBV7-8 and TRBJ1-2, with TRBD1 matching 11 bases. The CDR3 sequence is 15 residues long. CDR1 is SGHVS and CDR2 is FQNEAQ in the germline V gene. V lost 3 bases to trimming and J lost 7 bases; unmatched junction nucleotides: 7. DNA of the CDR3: TGTGCCAGCAGCTTCCGAGGACAGGGGGCGCGTGGCTACACCTTC. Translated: CASSFRGQGARGYTF.

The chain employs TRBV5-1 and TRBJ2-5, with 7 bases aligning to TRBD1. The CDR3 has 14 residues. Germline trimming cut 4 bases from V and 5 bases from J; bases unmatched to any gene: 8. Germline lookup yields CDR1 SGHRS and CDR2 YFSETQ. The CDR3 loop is CASSGGQNMETQYF. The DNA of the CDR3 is TGCGCCAGCAGCGGGGGACAGAACATGGAGACCCAGTACTTC.

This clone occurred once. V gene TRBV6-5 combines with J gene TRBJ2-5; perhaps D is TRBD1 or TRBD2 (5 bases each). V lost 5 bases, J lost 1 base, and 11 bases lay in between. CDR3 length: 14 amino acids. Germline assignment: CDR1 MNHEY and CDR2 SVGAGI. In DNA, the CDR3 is TGTGCCAGCAGTCCCGAGGGGCTCCAAGAGACCCAGTACTTC. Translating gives CASSPEGLQETQYF.

The CDR3 nucleotides read TGCGCCAGCAGCTTGGACCGGGACAGTCGGCACGAGCAGTACTTC. Translation gives CASSLDRDSRHEQYF. The chain uses TRBV5-1 and TRBJ2-7; 7 bases map to TRBD1. The CDR3 contains 15 residues. Per the germline V gene, CDR1 is SGHRS and CDR2 is YFSETQ. The junction had 8 bases not matched to a gene; V was cut back by 0 bases and J by 5 bases.

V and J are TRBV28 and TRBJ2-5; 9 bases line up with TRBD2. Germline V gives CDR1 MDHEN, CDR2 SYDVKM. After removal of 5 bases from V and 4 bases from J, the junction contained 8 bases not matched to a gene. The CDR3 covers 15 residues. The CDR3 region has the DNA TGTGCCAGCAGTGATAGCGGGAGTTGGATAGAGACCCAGTACTTC. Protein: CASSDSGSWIETQYF. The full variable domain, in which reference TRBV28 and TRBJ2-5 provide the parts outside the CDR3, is DVKVTQSSRYLVKRTGEKVFLECVQDMDHENMFWYRQDPGLGLRLIYFSYDVKMKEKGDIPEGYSVSREKKERFSLILESASTNQTSMYLCASSDSGSWIETQYFGPGTRLLVL.

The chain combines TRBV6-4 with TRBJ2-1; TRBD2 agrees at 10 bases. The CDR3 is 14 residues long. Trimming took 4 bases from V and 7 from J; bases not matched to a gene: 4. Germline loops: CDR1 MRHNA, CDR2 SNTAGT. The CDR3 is CASSALAGLNEQFF. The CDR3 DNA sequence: TGTGCCAGCAGTGCACTAGCGGGGTTAAATGAGCAGTTCTTC.

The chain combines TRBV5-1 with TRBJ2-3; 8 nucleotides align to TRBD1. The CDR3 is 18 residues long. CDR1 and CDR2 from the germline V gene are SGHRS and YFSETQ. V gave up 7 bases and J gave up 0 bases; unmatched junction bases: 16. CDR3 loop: CASSPSPGQVLSTDTQYF. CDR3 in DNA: TGCGCCAGCTCCCCCTCTCCGGGACAGGTATTAAGCACAGATACGCAGTATTTT.

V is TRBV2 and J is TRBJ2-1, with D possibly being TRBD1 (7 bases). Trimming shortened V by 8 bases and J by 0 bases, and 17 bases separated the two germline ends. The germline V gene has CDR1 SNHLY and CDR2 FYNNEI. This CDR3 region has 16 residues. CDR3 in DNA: TGTGCCAGCTCCCCAGGGGGGCCCCTCTCCTACAATGAGCAGTTCTTC. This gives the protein CASSPGGPLSYNEQFF.